This T cell receptor (beta chain) was found in a study of shared clonotypes between healthy human individuals. Assay: immunoSEQ multiplex PCR; the TCRdb copy retains only in-frame clones and omits some. The sample lists approximately 1,500,000 clones, approximately 96% seen once, with 1.2% in the top ten. V was cut by 2 bases and J by 4 bases, with 12 bases left in between. Germline V gene sequence: CDR1 SGHRS, CDR2 YFSETQ. The CDR3 consists of 14 residues. The receptor comes from a man aged 30-40 years in good health. J is TRBJ1-2 and V is TRBV5-1; D perhaps matches TRBD1 (6 bases). Sequencing was performed on naive CD4+ T cells sorted from blood. Subset given: CD45RA+ positively selected. The CDR3 is CASSFLQGTYGYTF. For the CDR3, the DNA is TGCGCCAGCAGCTTCTTACAGGGAACCTATGGCTACACCTTC. The variable domain in full, with the rest retrieved from reference TRBV5-1 and TRBJ1-2, is KAGVTQTPRYLIKTRGQQVTLSCSPISGHRSVSWYQQTPGQGLQFLFEYFSETQRNKGNFPGRFSGRQFSNSRSEMNVSTLELGDSALYLCASSFLQGTYGYTFGSGTRLTVV.